Each of the 18 T cell receptor beta chains below was sequenced from the same sample in a study of blood T cell repertoires in COVID-19. Sequencing used immunoSEQ multiplex PCR; TCRdb keeps in-frame clones, though not all of them. The sample includes fewer than 120,000 clones, about 70% of them seen just once. The sequencing sample was made of peripheral blood. Receptors originate from a woman aged 55-69 years with acute or convalescent COVID-19.

The CDR3 loop is CASIPAGGDTQYF. Here the CDR3 DNA reads TGTGCCAGCATCCCAGCGGGGGGAGATACGCAGTATTTT. The chain carries TRBV7-8 and TRBJ2-3; 9 bases are a match to TRBD2. The CDR3 consists of 13 residues. The V gene end was trimmed by 7 bases and the J gene end by 5 bases; junction bases not matched to a gene: 4. Germline V gene lookup returns CDR1 SGHVS and CDR2 FQNEAQ.

The chain couples TRBV29-1 to TRBJ2-6; D uncertain. V gave up 4 bases and J gave up 0 bases, with 7 bases separating them. Per germline, CDR1 SQVTM and CDR2 ANQGSEA. This CDR3 is built from 14 residues. DNA for the CDR3: TGCAGCGTTGCTGTGGCCTCTGGGGCCAACGTCCTGACTTTC. Translating gives CSVAVASGANVLTF.

The chain uses TRBV7-9 and TRBJ1-1, with no clear D. The CDR3 consists of 14 residues. Germline V gene sequence: CDR1 SEHNR, CDR2 FQNEAQ (reference sequence). V was clipped by 3 bases and J by 3 bases, with 11 bases between them. Here the CDR3 reads CASSLDLADTEAFF. CDR3 nucleotides: TGTGCCAGCAGCTTGGACTTAGCGGACACTGAAGCTTTCTTT.

The chain carries TRBV18 and TRBJ1-5; the match to TRBD1 covers 7 bases. The V segment lost 6 bases and the J segment 0 bases; nucleotides outside the gene matches: 5. Germline CDR1 is KGHSH and CDR2 is LQKENI. There are 15 residues in the CDR3. The CDR3 DNA follows: TGTGCCAGCTCGACTACAGGGGTTAGCAATCAGCCCCAGCATTTT. Translated, it gives CASSTTGVSNQPQHF. Using reference TRBV18 and TRBJ1-5 for the parts outside the CDR3, the full variable domain is NAGVMQNPRHLVRRRGQEARLRCSPMKGHSHVYWYRQLPEEGLKFMVYLQKENIIDESGMPKERFSAEFPKEGPSILRIQQVVRGDSAAYFCASSTTGVSNQPQHFGDGTRLSIL.

CDR3 protein: CATSSRDRGPEAFF. CDR3 in DNA: TGTGCCACCAGCAGCCGGGACAGGGGCCCTGAAGCTTTCTTT. V is TRBV15 and J is TRBJ1-1, with 10 bases that match TRBD1. Trimming removed 3 bases from V and 6 bases from J; junction bases left unmatched: 4. This CDR3 is 14 amino acids long. Germline-derived CDR1 and CDR2 are LNHNV and YYDKDF (reference sequence).

The rearrangement joins TRBV5-1 to TRBJ2-7; 9 bases are shared with TRBD1. Germline V lookup: CDR1 SGHRS, CDR2 YFSETQ. This CDR3 has 15 residues. After removal of 1 base from V and 2 bases from J, the junction contained 4 bases not matched to a gene. CDR3 in DNA: TGCGCCAGCAGCTTGACAGGGGGCAGTACCTACGAGCAGTACTTC. Translation gives CASSLTGGSTYEQYF. The complete variable domain, with remaining parts taken from reference TRBV5-1 and TRBJ2-7, reads KAGVTQTPRYLIKTRGQQVTLSCSPISGHRSVSWYQQTPGQGLQFLFEYFSETQRNKGNFPGRFSGRQFSNSRSEMNVSTLELGDSALYLCASSLTGGSTYEQYFGPGTRLTVT.

This chain joins TRBV7-2 and TRBJ1-5, with 9 bases matching TRBD1. V lost 5 bases to trimming and J lost 7 bases; unmatched junction nucleotides: 9. The CDR3 consists of 15 residues. Germline CDR1 and CDR2: SGHTA and FQGNSA. CDR3 residues: CASSATGQGLQPQHF. CDR3 DNA: TGTGCCAGCAGCGCGACGGGACAGGGTTTGCAGCCCCAGCATTTT.

The J gene is TRBJ1-4, the V gene TRBV10-3, with D hard to call. Trimming removed 5 bases from V and 5 bases from J, with 12 bases in between. Germline loops: CDR1 ENHRY, CDR2 SYGVKD. This CDR3 comprises 14 residues. CDR3 in amino acids: CAISRAGENEKLFF. For the CDR3, the DNA is TGTGCCATCAGTAGGGCCGGGGAGAATGAAAAACTGTTTTTT.

This chain's CDR3 is CASRKTQGRTEAFF. The CDR3 region has the DNA TGTGCCAGCAGAAAAACACAGGGCCGGACTGAAGCTTTCTTT. The gene calls are TRBV11-2 and TRBJ1-1; weak D call: TRBD1 (6 bases). Germline V gene sequence: CDR1 SGHAT, CDR2 FQNNGV. The V end lost 6 bases, the J end lost 5 bases, and 16 bases lay between the germline ends. The CDR3 runs 14 residues. Combining the CDR3 with reference TRBV11-2 and TRBJ1-1 gives the whole variable domain EAGVAQSPRYKIIEKRQSVAFWCNPISGHATLYWYQQILGQGPKLLIQFQNNGVVDDSQLPKDRFSAERLKGVDSTLKIQPAKLEDSAVYLCASRKTQGRTEAFFGQGTRLTVV.

There are a few counts of this clone. The chain is built from TRBV5-4 and TRBJ2-5; 7 positions match TRBD1. V trimming: 1 base; J trimming: 5 bases; junction bases outside the gene matches: 2. The CDR3 is 13 residues long. Germline V gene lookup returns CDR1 SGHNT and CDR2 YYREEE (reference sequence). The CDR3 sequence: CASSLLQGETQYF. The CDR3 coding sequence is TGTGCCAGCAGCTTGTTACAGGGGGAGACCCAGTACTTC.

This sequence joins TRBV2 and TRBJ2-3; TRBD2 matches 7 bases. This CDR3 has 17 amino acids. Trimming removed 2 bases from V and 1 base from J; junction bases left unmatched: 9. The V gene's germline CDR1 is SNHLY and CDR2 FYNNEI. As DNA, the CDR3 is TGTGCCAGCAGTGAATGGGGAGGGACTATCGGCACAGATACGCAGTATTTT. It encodes CASSEWGGTIGTDTQYF.

This clone was seen a few times. As DNA, the CDR3 is TGTGCCAGCAGCCTCAACAGGGGGACCGGGGAGCTGTTTTTT. This codes for CASSLNRGTGELFF. The chain carries TRBV14 and TRBJ2-2; the match to TRBD1 covers 8 bases. V lost 4 bases, J lost 5 bases, and 3 bases stayed unmatched. Per germline, CDR1 SGHDN and CDR2 FVKESK. The CDR3 totals 14 residues.

The V and J genes are TRBV7-9 and TRBJ1-4, with D possibly matching TRBD1 (5 bases). Trimming took 6 bases from V and 7 from J, leaving 9 bases between them. Per germline, CDR1 SEHNR and CDR2 FQNEAQ (reference sequence). The CDR3 extends over 12 amino acids. The DNA of the CDR3 is TGTGCCAGCAGTCAGGGAGGTGAAAAACTGTTTTTT. It is translated as CASSQGGEKLFF. Using reference TRBV7-9 and TRBJ1-4 for the parts outside the CDR3, the full variable domain is DTGVSQNPRHKITKRGQNVTFRCDPISEHNRLYWYRQTLGQGPEFLTYFQNEAQLEKSRLLSDRFSAERPKGSFSTLEIQRTEQGDSAMYLCASSQGGEKLFFGSGTQLSVL.

V gene TRBV5-4 combines with J gene TRBJ1-2, with D maybe TRBD1 (5 bases). CDR3 length equals 13 residues. Germline V CDR1 and CDR2: SGHNT, YYREEE (reference sequence). V lost 3 bases, J lost 6 bases, and 12 bases lay in between. The CDR3 reads CASSSDWGDGYTF. CDR3 in DNA: TGTGCCAGCAGCTCGGATTGGGGGGATGGCTACACCTTC.

The chain recombines TRBV19 with TRBJ2-1; 8 positions agree with TRBD1. CDR3 size: 15 residues. With 4 bases clipped from V and 6 bases from J, the junction kept 8 bases outside the gene matches. Germline V gene sequence: CDR1 LNHDA, CDR2 SQIVND (reference sequence). Written as DNA, the CDR3 is TGTGCCAGTAGTACGACAGGGGAAATACGCAATGAGCAGTTCTTC. This encodes CASSTTGEIRNEQFF. Supplemented by reference TRBV19 and TRBJ2-1, the full variable domain reads DGGITQSPKYLFRKEGQNVTLSCEQNLNHDAMYWYRQDPGQGLRLIYYSQIVNDFQKGDIAEGYSVSREKKESFPLTVTSAQKNPTAFYLCASSTTGEIRNEQFFGPGTRLTVL.

This clone appeared a few times. The rearrangement uses TRBV9 and TRBJ1-6, with 7 bases aligning to TRBD1. CDR1 SGDLS and CDR2 YYNGEE come from the germline V gene. The V segment lost 2 bases and the J segment 12 bases; nucleotides outside the gene matches: 8. CDR3 size: 14 residues. CDR3 sequence (DNA): TGTGCCAGCAGCGTCGACGGGTACAGGGGACCCCTCCACTTT. This translates into CASSVDGYRGPLHF.

The chain links TRBV2 to TRBJ2-1; D may be TRBD1 (6 bases). Trimming removed 8 bases from V and 5 bases from J, with 10 bases in between. Germline assignment: CDR1 SNHLY and CDR2 FYNNEI. The CDR3 is 12 amino acids. The CDR3 loop is CASRGDNNEQFF. In DNA form, the CDR3 reads TGTGCCAGCCGTGGGGACAACAATGAGCAGTTCTTC.

The rearrangement uses TRBV28 and TRBJ1-6, with D possibly being TRBD1 (5 bases). The CDR3 is made up of 15 amino acids. CDR1 and CDR2 from the germline V gene are MDHEN and SYDVKM. Trimming cost V 4 bases and J 4 bases, with 11 bases left between them. The CDR3, as DNA: TGTGCCAGCAGTTCCCCGACAGCGTATAATTCACCCCTCCACTTT. It specifies CASSSPTAYNSPLHF.